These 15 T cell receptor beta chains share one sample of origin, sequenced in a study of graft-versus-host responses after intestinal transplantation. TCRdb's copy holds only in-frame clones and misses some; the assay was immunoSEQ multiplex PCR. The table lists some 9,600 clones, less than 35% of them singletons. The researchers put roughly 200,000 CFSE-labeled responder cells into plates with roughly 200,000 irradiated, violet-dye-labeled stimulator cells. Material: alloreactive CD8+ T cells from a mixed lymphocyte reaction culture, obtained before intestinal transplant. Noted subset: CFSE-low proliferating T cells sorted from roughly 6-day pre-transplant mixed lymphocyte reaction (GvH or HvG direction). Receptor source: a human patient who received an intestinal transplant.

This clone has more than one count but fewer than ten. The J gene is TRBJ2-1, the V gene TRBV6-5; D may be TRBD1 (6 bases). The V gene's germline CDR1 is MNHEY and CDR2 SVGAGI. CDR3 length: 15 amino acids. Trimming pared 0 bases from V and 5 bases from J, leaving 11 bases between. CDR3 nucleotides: TGTGCCAGCAGTTACTCTGGACAGACCAACAATGAGCAGTTCTTC. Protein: CASSYSGQTNNEQFF.

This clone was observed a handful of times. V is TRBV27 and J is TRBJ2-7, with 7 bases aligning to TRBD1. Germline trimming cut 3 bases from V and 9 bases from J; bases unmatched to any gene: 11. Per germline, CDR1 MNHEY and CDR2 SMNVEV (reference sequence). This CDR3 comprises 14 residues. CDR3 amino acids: CASSLGTTGVGQYF. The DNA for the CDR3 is TGTGCCAGCAGTTTGGGGACAACAGGGGTCGGGCAGTACTTC.

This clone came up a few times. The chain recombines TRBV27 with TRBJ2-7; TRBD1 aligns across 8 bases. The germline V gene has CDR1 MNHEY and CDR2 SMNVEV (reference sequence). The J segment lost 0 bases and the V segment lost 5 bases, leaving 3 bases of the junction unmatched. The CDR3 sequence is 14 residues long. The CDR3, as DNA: TGTGCCAGCAGTGTACAGGGGGACTCCTACGAGCAGTACTTC. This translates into CASSVQGDSYEQYF.

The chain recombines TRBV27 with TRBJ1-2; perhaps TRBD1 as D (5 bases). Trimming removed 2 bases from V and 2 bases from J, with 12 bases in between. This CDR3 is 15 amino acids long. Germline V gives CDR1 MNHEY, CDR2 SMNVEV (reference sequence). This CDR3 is CASSLRGSGNYGYTF. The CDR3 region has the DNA TGTGCCAGCAGTTTACGGGGGTCGGGCAACTATGGCTACACCTTC.

The CDR3 DNA sequence: TGCGCCAGCAGCGAGACAGGGGGTAGGGATGCTTTCTTT. This encodes CASSETGGRDAFF. This rearrangement joins TRBV5-1 to TRBJ1-1; 9 positions match TRBD1. The CDR3 is 13 amino acids. The V gene's germline CDR1 is SGHRS and CDR2 YFSETQ. Trimming at V came to 4 bases and at J to 11 bases, leaving 9 bases not matched to a gene.

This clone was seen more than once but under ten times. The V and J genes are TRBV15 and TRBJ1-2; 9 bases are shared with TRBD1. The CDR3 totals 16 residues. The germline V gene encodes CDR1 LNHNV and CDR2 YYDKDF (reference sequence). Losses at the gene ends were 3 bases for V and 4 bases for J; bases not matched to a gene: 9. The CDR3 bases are TGTGCCACCAGCAGGGGAACAGGGGGCCTTGTCTATGGCTACACCTTC. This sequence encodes CATSRGTGGLVYGYTF. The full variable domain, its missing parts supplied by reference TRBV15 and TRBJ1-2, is DAMVIQNPRYQVTQFGKPVTLSCSQTLNHNVMYWYQQKSSQAPKLLFHYYDKDFNNEADTPDNFQSRRPNTSFCFLDIRSPGLGDTAMYLCATSRGTGGLVYGYTFGSGTRLTVV.

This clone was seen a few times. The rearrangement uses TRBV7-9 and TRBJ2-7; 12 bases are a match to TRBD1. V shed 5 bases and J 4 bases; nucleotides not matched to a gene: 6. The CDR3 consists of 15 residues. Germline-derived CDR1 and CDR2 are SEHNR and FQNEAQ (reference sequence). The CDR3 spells CASSPRDRGRYEQYF. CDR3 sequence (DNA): TGTGCCAGCAGCCCCCGGGACAGGGGGCGGTACGAGCAGTACTTC.

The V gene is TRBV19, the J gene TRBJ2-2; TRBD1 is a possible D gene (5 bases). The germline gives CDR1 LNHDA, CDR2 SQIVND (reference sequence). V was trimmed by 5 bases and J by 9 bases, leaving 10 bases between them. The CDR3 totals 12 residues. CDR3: CASSSTGWELFF. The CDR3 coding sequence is TGTGCCAGTAGTTCAACAGGTTGGGAGCTGTTTTTT.

This chain's CDR3 is CASSYGRFYEQYF. DNA of the CDR3: TGTGCCAGCAGTTATGGCAGGTTCTACGAGCAGTACTTC. The rearrangement uses TRBV6-1 and TRBJ2-7; no reliable D call. Trimming removed 5 bases from V and 3 bases from J, with 11 bases in between. The germline gives CDR1 MNHNS, CDR2 SASEGT. The CDR3 has 13 amino acids.

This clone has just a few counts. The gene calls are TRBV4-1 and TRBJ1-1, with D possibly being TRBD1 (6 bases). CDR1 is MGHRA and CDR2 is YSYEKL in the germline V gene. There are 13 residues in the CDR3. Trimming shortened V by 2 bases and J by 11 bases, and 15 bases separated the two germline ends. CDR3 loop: CASSQPQGWWAFF. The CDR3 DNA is TGCGCCAGCAGCCAACCTCAGGGGTGGTGGGCTTTCTTT.

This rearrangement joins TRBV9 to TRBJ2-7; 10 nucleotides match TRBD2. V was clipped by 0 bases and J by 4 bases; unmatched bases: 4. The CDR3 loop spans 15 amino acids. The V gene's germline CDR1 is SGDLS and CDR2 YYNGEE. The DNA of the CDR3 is TGTGCCAGCAGCGTAGGAGATAGCGGGGGGTACGAGCAGTACTTC. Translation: CASSVGDSGGYEQYF.

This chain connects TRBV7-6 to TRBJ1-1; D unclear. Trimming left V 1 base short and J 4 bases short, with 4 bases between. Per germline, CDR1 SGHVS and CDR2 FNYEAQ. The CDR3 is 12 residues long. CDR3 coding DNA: TGTGCCAGCAGCTTAGACTCCACTGAAGCTTTCTTT. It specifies CASSLDSTEAFF.

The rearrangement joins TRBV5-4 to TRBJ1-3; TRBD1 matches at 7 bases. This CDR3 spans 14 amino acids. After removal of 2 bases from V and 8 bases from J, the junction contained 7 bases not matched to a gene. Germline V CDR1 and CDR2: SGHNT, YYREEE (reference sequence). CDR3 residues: CASSFVGGGDTIYF. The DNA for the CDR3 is TGTGCCAGCAGCTTCGTAGGGGGCGGGGACACCATATATTTT. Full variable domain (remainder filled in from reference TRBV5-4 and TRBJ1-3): ETGVTQSPTHLIKTRGQQVTLRCSSQSGHNTVSWYQQALGQGPQFIFQYYREEENGRGNFPPRFSGLQFPNYSSELNVNALELDDSALYLCASSFVGGGDTIYFGEGSWLTVV.

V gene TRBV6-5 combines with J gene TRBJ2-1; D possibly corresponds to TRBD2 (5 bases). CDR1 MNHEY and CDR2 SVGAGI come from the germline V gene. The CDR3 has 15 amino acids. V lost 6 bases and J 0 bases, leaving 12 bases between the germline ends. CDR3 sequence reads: CASSASGSSYNEQFF. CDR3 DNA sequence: TGTGCCAGCAGCGCATCGGGGAGCTCCTACAATGAGCAGTTCTTC.

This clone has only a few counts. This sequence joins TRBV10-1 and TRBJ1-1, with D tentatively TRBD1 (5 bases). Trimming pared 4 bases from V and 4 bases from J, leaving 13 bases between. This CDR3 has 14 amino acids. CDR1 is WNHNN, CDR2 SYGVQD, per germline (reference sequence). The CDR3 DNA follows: TGCGCCAGCAGTGGGACAACCGTAGGCACTGAAGCTTTCTTT. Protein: CASSGTTVGTEAFF.